A selection of T cell receptor beta chains follows, all from one sample in a study of T-cell reconstitution after alpha-beta-depleted transplantation in children. TCRdb ran MiXCR on the PCR reads and lists one entry per CDR3 protein. The profile covers about a million distinct CDR3 sequences, with about 31% appearing a single time and 25% to 35% taken by the ten largest. The material sequenced was PBMCs, mostly from graft donor cells, taken 360 days after TCRalphabeta/CD19-depleted stem cell transplant. The source is a boy in the first two years of life who had a stem cell transplant for SCID, so the T cells may come from the graft donor. Both conserved end residues are part of each CDR3. A D gene is named only where the DNA matches it firmly. Clone size is given for some rows only: seen once, a few or many times, or a class if the clone is expanded.

CDR3: CAAGRSGGPSGELFF
DNA: TGTGCCGCCGGTAGGAGCGGGGGGCCCTCAGGGGAGCTGTTTTTT
D: TRBD2
size: few
J: TRBJ2-2
V: TRBV6-2/TRBV6-3

CDR3: CSVLTRNTEAFF
DNA: TGCAGCGTGCTGACAAGGAACACTGAAGCTTTCTTT
D: NA
size: few
J: TRBJ1-1
V: TRBV29-1

CDR3: CASSQVPRVQETQYF
DNA: TGTGCCAGCAGCCAAGTCCCCCGGGTTCAAGAGACCCAGTACTTC
D: NA
size: NA
J: TRBJ2-5
V: TRBV11-2

CDR3: CASTYELGGSYNEQFF
DNA: TGTGCCAGCACCTACGAATTAGGAGGCTCCTACAATGAGCAGTTCTTC
D: NA
size: NA
J: TRBJ2-1
V: TRBV6-2/TRBV6-3

CDR3: CASSLQGAPGELFF
DNA: TGTGCCAGCTCCCTACAGGGGGCTCCCGGGGAGCTGTTTTTT
D: TRBD1
size: NA
J: TRBJ2-2
V: TRBV18

CDR3: CSASAVRTDTQYF
DNA: TGCAGTGCTAGTGCGGTCCGCACAGATACGCAGTATTTT
D: NA
size: few
J: TRBJ2-3
V: TRBV20-1

CDR3: CASSLGQVQHTQYF
DNA: TGTGCCAGCAGTCTGGGACAGGTTCAACATACGCAGTATTTT
D: TRBD1
size: few
J: TRBJ2-3
V: TRBV12-3/TRBV12-4

CDR3: CSARINQGLAVGELFF
DNA: TGCAGTGCTAGAATCAACCAGGGACTAGCGGTCGGGGAGCTGTTTTTT
D: TRBD2
size: NA
J: TRBJ2-2
V: TRBV20-1

CDR3: CASSLGPGTGNSPLHF
DNA: TGTGCCAGCAGCTTGGGTCCCGGGACAGGCAATTCACCCCTCCACTTT
D: TRBD1
size: NA
J: TRBJ1-6
V: TRBV5-5

CDR3: CASRHRDNGAFF
DNA: TGTGCCAGCAGGCACCGGGACAACGGGGCTTTCTTT
D: NA
size: NA
J: TRBJ1-1
V: TRBV12-3/TRBV12-4

CDR3: CASSLEGPRSVETQYF
DNA: TGTGCCAGCAGCTTAGAAGGGCCCCGGTCGGTGGAGACCCAGTACTTC
D: NA
size: NA
J: TRBJ2-5
V: TRBV7-9

CDR3: CASSFRDRGAEQYF
DNA: TGTGCCAGCAGCTTCCGGGACAGGGGGGCCGAGCAGTACTTC
D: TRBD1
size: NA
J: TRBJ2-7
V: TRBV7-2

CDR3: CASSLAGKGTGELFF
DNA: TGTGCCAGCAGCTTGGCAGGGAAGGGCACCGGGGAGCTGTTTTTT
D: NA
size: few
J: TRBJ2-2
V: TRBV5-6

CDR3: CASSLLDMGGELFF
DNA: TGTGCCAGCAGCTTATTGGACATGGGGGGGGAGCTGTTTTTT
D: NA
size: NA
J: TRBJ2-2
V: TRBV7-2

CDR3: CASSPHDDGYTF
DNA: TGTGCCAGCAGCCCACACGATGATGGCTACACCTTC
D: NA
size: NA
J: TRBJ1-2
V: TRBV7-8

CDR3: CASSSLSTGRVTQYF
DNA: TGTGCCAGCAGTTCCCTCTCTACAGGGCGGGTGACCCAGTACTTC
D: NA
size: NA
J: TRBJ2-5
V: TRBV27

CDR3: CASSQVGGGRSYNEQFF
DNA: TGCGCCAGCAGCCAAGTTGGCGGAGGTCGCTCCTACAATGAGCAGTTCTTC
D: NA
size: NA
J: TRBJ2-1
V: TRBV4-1

CDR3: CASSLVQGAKNIQYF
DNA: TGTGCCAGCAGCTTAGTCCAGGGTGCCAAAAACATTCAGTACTTC
D: NA
size: few
J: TRBJ2-4
V: TRBV7-2

CDR3: CASTGTPQWSQYF
DNA: TGTGCCAGCACCGGGACTCCCCAGTGGTCGCAGTATTTT
D: NA
size: once
J: TRBJ2-3
V: TRBV2

CDR3: CASSPRGRGNEQFF
DNA: TGTGCCAGCAGCCCCCGAGGTAGGGGGAATGAGCAGTTCTTC
D: NA
size: few
J: TRBJ2-1
V: TRBV7-9